This TCR beta chain was captured by sequencing in a study of control samples from healthy donors and cancer patients. The method was immunoSEQ multiplex PCR; TCRdb's version includes in-frame clones alone and lacks a portion of them. The sample has about 140,000 clones, around nine tenths seen once. This CDR3 has 14 residues. Germline V gives CDR1 SNHLY, CDR2 FYNNEI. V lost 8 bases and J lost 9; bases outside the gene matches: 8. This clonotype was obtained from a man aged 25 to 40 in good health. The specimen sequenced was blood. This rearrangement joins TRBV2 to TRBJ2-1; 12 bases align to TRBD2. In DNA, the CDR3 is TGTGCCAGCCTTGGACTAGCGGGAAGTGTTGAGCAGTTCTTC. Translation gives CASLGLAGSVEQFF.